A single sample is the source of the 7 T cell receptor beta chains below, sequenced in a study of shared clonotypes between healthy human individuals. Terminally differentiated effector memory CD45RA+ cells were excluded from the naive CD8 cells, which were CD45RO-negative and positively selected for CCR7. Libraries were prepared by immunoSEQ multiplex PCR; TCRdb keeps only in-frame clonotypes and omits some of them. The table includes about 2.1 million clones, 93% detected once. The sample consisted of naive CD8+ T cells from PBMCs. These receptors came from a man between 18 and 35 years old in good health. Some clones in this sample may be carry-over from other donors' samples.

V is TRBV19 and J is TRBJ1-5; no clear D gene. This CDR3 contains 16 residues. Trimming stripped 4 bases from V and 3 bases from J, with 16 bases between. Germline CDR1 and CDR2: LNHDA and SQIVND (reference sequence). CDR3: CASSRVTEETNQPQHF. For the CDR3, the DNA is TGTGCCAGTAGTAGGGTTACGGAGGAGACCAATCAGCCCCAGCATTTT.

This chain uses TRBV28 with TRBJ1-1, with TRBD1 matching 7 bases. Germline V lookup: CDR1 MDHEN, CDR2 SYDVKM. The V and J ends lost 3 bases and 1 base, in that order; junction bases with no gene match: 11. The length of the CDR3 is 17 residues. CDR3 in DNA: TGTGCCAGCAGTTTTGGGGTACAGGGGCGGGGGAACACTGAAGCTTTCTTT. It translates to CASSFGVQGRGNTEAFF.

The J gene is TRBJ1-2, the V gene TRBV5-1; D call uncertain. Looked up from germline, CDR1 is SGHRS and CDR2 is YFSETQ. Trimming stripped 3 bases from V and 5 bases from J, with 8 bases between. The CDR3 extends over 12 amino acids. This CDR3 reads CASSSEDYGYTF. CDR3 DNA sequence: TGCGCCAGCAGCTCAGAAGATTATGGCTACACCTTC. Looking up the rest from reference TRBV5-1 and TRBJ1-2 gives the full variable domain: KAGVTQTPRYLIKTRGQQVTLSCSPISGHRSVSWYQQTPGQGLQFLFEYFSETQRNKGNFPGRFSGRQFSNSRSEMNVSTLELGDSALYLCASSSEDYGYTFGSGTRLTVV.

This rearrangement joins TRBV27 to TRBJ2-5, with D tentatively TRBD1 (5 bases). The germline CDR1 and CDR2 sequences are MNHEY and SMNVEV (reference sequence). The ends were cut back, 5 bases at V and 4 bases at J, with 17 bases in the middle. The CDR3 contains 15 residues. DNA for the CDR3: TGTGCCAGCAGTCAACCAGGGCAGGGTATAGAGACCCAGTACTTC. Protein sequence: CASSQPGQGIETQYF.

The rearrangement joins TRBV6-6 to TRBJ2-7, with a weak D call TRBD2 (5 bases). Trimming took off 6 bases at V and 3 bases at J, with 12 bases between the two ends. Germline V gene data show CDR1 as MNHNY and CDR2 as SVGAGI (reference sequence). The CDR3 covers 13 residues. The CDR3 loop reads CASRENAGYEQYF. The DNA for the CDR3 is TGTGCCAGCAGAGAGAATGCGGGCTACGAGCAGTACTTC.

V gene TRBV7-9 combines with J gene TRBJ2-7; D not certain. In germline, CDR1 is SEHNR, CDR2 FQNEAQ (reference sequence). This CDR3 has 12 residues. V gave up 5 bases and J gave up 6 bases, with 11 bases separating them. The DNA of the CDR3 is TGTGCCAGCAGCCCGGACCGGCCCGAGCAGTACTTC. Amino acid sequence: CASSPDRPEQYF. Combining the CDR3 with reference TRBV7-9 and TRBJ2-7 gives the whole variable domain DTGVSQNPRHKITKRGQNVTFRCDPISEHNRLYWYRQTLGQGPEFLTYFQNEAQLEKSRLLSDRFSAERPKGSFSTLEIQRTEQGDSAMYLCASSPDRPEQYFGPGTRLTVT.

This chain joins TRBV5-1 and TRBJ2-7; D gene unclear. V shed 1 base and J shed 2 bases, with 22 bases lying between them. Germline values: CDR1 SGHRS, CDR2 YFSETQ. The CDR3 spans 18 residues. Here the CDR3 reads CASSLIFSRQERTYEQYF. CDR3 in DNA: TGCGCCAGCAGCTTGATCTTCAGCCGGCAGGAGAGGACCTACGAGCAGTACTTC.